The 14 T cell receptor beta chains reported below all come from one sample, sequenced in a study of blood T cell repertoires in COVID-19. Assay used: immunoSEQ multiplex PCR; TCRdb lists only in-frame clones, some missing. Here the sample spans about 170,000 clones, around 87% being singletons. Sequencing input: peripheral blood. These receptors all come from a woman of 80 years or more with COVID-19, enrolled during active disease.

This CDR3 reads CASSRPQTGTTDTQYF. CDR3 coding DNA: TGTGCCAGCAGCAGACCCCAGACAGGGACCACAGATACGCAGTATTTT. The chain recombines TRBV13 with TRBJ2-3, with 7 bases lining up with TRBD1. The CDR3 runs 16 residues. From germline, CDR1 is PRHDT and CDR2 FYEKMQ (reference sequence). J gave up 2 bases and V 5 bases, and 10 bases lay outside the gene matches.

The V call is TRBV19, the J call TRBJ2-7; 9 nucleotides agree with TRBD1. Unmatched junction bases numbered 9, after V lost 4 bases and J lost 5 bases. Germline V lookup: CDR1 LNHDA, CDR2 SQIVND (reference sequence). The CDR3 consists of 15 residues. DNA of the CDR3: TGTGCCAGTAGTAACGGCCGGGACAGGGTCCACGAGCAGTACTTC. Residues: CASSNGRDRVHEQYF.

The CDR3 loop reads CASSSEGRYEQYF. DNA for the CDR3: TGTGCCAGCAGCTCGGAGGGCCGGTACGAGCAGTACTTC. The chain links TRBV7-2 to TRBJ2-7, with a tentative D call TRBD2 (6 bases). V was shortened by 4 bases and J by 4 bases, with 11 bases between the two germline ends. From germline, CDR1 is SGHTA and CDR2 FQGNSA. The CDR3 length is 13 residues.

The chain carries TRBV5-1 and TRBJ2-1, with 8 nucleotides matching TRBD2. Trimming took 4 bases from V and 7 from J; bases not matched to a gene: 10. In germline, CDR1 is SGHRS, CDR2 YFSETQ. CDR3 size: 15 residues. The CDR3 sequence is CASSRSGTDENEQFF. In nucleotides, the CDR3 is TGCGCCAGCAGCCGTAGCGGGACTGACGAGAATGAGCAGTTCTTC.

This clone appeared many times. V gene TRBV14 combines with J gene TRBJ2-5, with 7 positions matching TRBD2. CDR3 length: 14 amino acids. The J segment lost 7 bases and the V segment lost 3 bases, leaving 8 bases of the junction unmatched. Germline V gives CDR1 SGHDN, CDR2 FVKESK. Written as DNA, the CDR3 is TGTGCCAGCAGCCAGACCGGGACTACCGGGACCCAGTACTTC. As protein: CASSQTGTTGTQYF.

The chain is built from TRBV24-1 and TRBJ1-5; no clear D gene. The CDR3 length is 14 residues. Germline values: CDR1 KGHDR, CDR2 SFDVKD. Trimming left V 0 bases short and J 5 bases short, with 7 bases between. DNA for the CDR3: TGTGCCACCAGTGATTTGGCAGAGGATCAGCCCCAGCATTTT. Translation: CATSDLAEDQPQHF.

This chain links TRBV7-2 with TRBJ2-7, with a weak D call TRBD1 (6 bases). The CDR3 spans 14 residues. The germline V and J ends were trimmed by 0 bases and 5 bases, with 11 bases remaining between them. Per the germline V gene, CDR1 is SGHTA and CDR2 is FQGNSA. The CDR3 bases are TGTGCCAGCAGCTTAGCAGCCAGGGGTAACGAGCAGTACTTC. This gives the protein CASSLAARGNEQYF. Complete variable domain (other parts from reference TRBV7-2 and TRBJ2-7): GAGVSQSPSNKVTEKGKDVELRCDPISGHTALYWYRQSLGQGLEFLIYFQGNSAPDKSGLPSDRFSAERTGGSVSTLTIQRTQQEDSAVYLCASSLAARGNEQYFGPGTRLTVT.

CDR3 loop: CASSPQGFTSSYNEQFF. The CDR3 DNA is TGTGCCAGCAGTCCACAGGGGTTTACAAGCTCCTACAATGAGCAGTTCTTC. This chain connects TRBV28 to TRBJ2-1; TRBD1 agrees at 7 bases. The CDR3 runs to 17 residues. Per germline, CDR1 MDHEN and CDR2 SYDVKM. V shed 5 bases, J shed 0 bases, and the junction held 10 bases outside the gene matches.

The CDR3 loop reads CASSTRRWGAGPTQGVAQHF. The CDR3 region has the DNA TGTGCCAGTAGTACCCGTCGGTGGGGCGCAGGCCCGACACAAGGAGTGGCCCAGCATTTT. This rearrangement joins TRBV19 to TRBJ1-5, with D perhaps matching TRBD1 (5 bases). There are 20 residues in the CDR3. CDR1 and CDR2 from the germline V gene are LNHDA and SQIVND (reference sequence). V lost 4 bases and J 11 bases, leaving 36 bases between the germline ends.

V and J are TRBV4-3 and TRBJ2-1; possibly TRBD2 for D (6 bases). V was shortened by 0 bases and J by 6 bases, with 12 bases between the two germline ends. The CDR3 runs to 15 residues. Germline CDR1 LGHNA, CDR2 YSLEER. The CDR3 loop is CASSQDGLGGNEQFF. The CDR3 DNA is TGCGCCAGCAGCCAAGACGGGCTCGGGGGCAATGAGCAGTTCTTC.

V gene TRBV19 combines with J gene TRBJ1-1; 8 nucleotides line up with TRBD1. Germline values: CDR1 LNHDA, CDR2 SQIVND (reference sequence). The CDR3 covers 15 residues. The V gene end was trimmed by 4 bases and the J gene end by 5 bases; junction bases not matched to a gene: 9. The CDR3 DNA reads TGTGCCAGTAGTACCGATACAGGGGGGAGAACTGAAGCTTTCTTT. As protein: CASSTDTGGRTEAFF.

This clone has a single count. The J gene is TRBJ2-1, the V gene TRBV5-6; D uncertain. CDR3 size: 16 residues. V was cut by 4 bases and J by 6 bases, with 20 bases left in between. CDR1 SGHDT and CDR2 YYEEEE come from the germline V gene. The CDR3 here is CASSLRVLGRRNEQFF. The CDR3 bases are TGTGCCAGCAGCCTACGTGTCCTAGGTCGGCGCAATGAGCAGTTCTTC.

V is TRBV6-2 or TRBV6-3 and J is TRBJ1-1, with D possibly TRBD1 on 6 matching bases. The germline CDR1 and CDR2 sequences are MNHEY and SVGEGT. This CDR3 has 15 amino acids. Trimming removed 0 bases at V and 1 base at J, with 9 bases between. The CDR3 DNA is TGTGCCAGCAGTTACTCGGGGGGGCGGAACACTGAAGCTTTCTTT. This translates into CASSYSGGRNTEAFF.

The gene calls are TRBV11-2 and TRBJ2-1; D gene ambiguous. Germline values: CDR1 SGHAT, CDR2 FQNNGV. The germline V and J ends were trimmed by 5 bases and 3 bases, with 5 bases remaining between them. The CDR3 spans 12 residues. The CDR3 is CASSHSYNEQFF. CDR3 sequence (DNA): TGTGCCAGCAGCCACAGCTACAATGAGCAGTTCTTC.